A single sample is the source of the 7 T cell receptor beta chains below, sequenced in a study of T cells in Graves' hyperthyroidism and ophthalmopathy. Regions amplified from RNA transcripts were the TCR beta CDR3 regions. TCR CDR3 regions were first amplified by RT-PCR with HTBI primers. TCRdb fed the multiplex PCR reads into MiXCR, producing one record per CDR3 protein. The data show fewer than 500,000 distinct CDR3 sequences, with roughly 15% seen just once and around 19% held by the top ten. Sequenced: blood. Receptors originate from a woman in her thirties with Graves' ophthalmopathy.

This clonotype has ten or more counts. The chain carries TRBV12-3 or TRBV12-4 and TRBJ2-7; 7 bases align to TRBD1. V lost 3 bases to trimming and J lost 3 bases; unmatched junction nucleotides: 8. This CDR3 region has 15 residues. CDR3 residues: CASSFEAGGGYEQYF. CDR3 nucleotides: TGTGCCAGCAGTTTCGAAGCAGGGGGTGGCTACGAGCAGTACTTC.

In this sample, this clonotype turned up many times. The chain has TRBV6-1 and TRBJ1-1; D is possibly TRBD1 (5 bases). The germline CDR1 and CDR2 sequences are MNHNS and SASEGT. With 6 bases removed from V and 3 bases from J, the gap between germline ends came to 20 bases. The CDR3 covers 16 residues. DNA of the CDR3: TGTGCCAGCAGCGCTCCCCAGGGTCAGGCGGACACTGAAGCTTTCTTT. Translation: CASSAPQGQADTEAFF.

This clonotype was seen at least ten times. The chain has TRBV28 and TRBJ2-1; D gene ambiguous. CDR3 length: 14 amino acids. Trimming pared 5 bases from V and 6 bases from J, leaving 14 bases between. Germline loops: CDR1 MDHEN, CDR2 SYDVKM. CDR3: CASSPTTRGNEQFF. CDR3 in DNA: TGTGCCAGCAGTCCAACGACACGCGGCAATGAGCAGTTCTTC.

This chain uses TRBV20-1 with TRBJ2-3; unclear D gene. Germline V lookup: CDR1 DFQATT, CDR2 SNEGSKA (reference sequence). CDR3 size: 15 residues. Trimming shortened V by 0 bases and J by 4 bases, and 14 bases separated the two germline ends. In DNA, the CDR3 is TGCAGTGCTAGAGAACCGGTGTCTGCCCCAGATACGCAGTATTTT. Translated: CSAREPVSAPDTQYF.

Only one count was recorded for this clonotype. The gene calls are TRBV18 and TRBJ1-1, with 10 bases aligning to TRBD1. This CDR3 is built from 15 residues. The V segment lost 4 bases and the J segment 5 bases; nucleotides outside the gene matches: 7. Germline CDR1 and CDR2: KGHSH and LQKENI. The CDR3 loop is CASSLSGTGETEAFF. CDR3 bases: TGTGCCAGCTCACTTTCCGGGACAGGGGAGACTGAAGCTTTCTTT. The entire variable domain, with the rest obtained from reference TRBV18 and TRBJ1-1, is as follows: NAGVMQNPRHLVRRRGQEARLRCSPMKGHSHVYWYRQLPEEGLKFMVYLQKENIIDESGMPKERFSAEFPKEGPSILRIQQVVRGDSAAYFCASSLSGTGETEAFFGQGTRLTVV.

This clonotype was counted many times. CDR3 nucleotides: TGTGCCAGCAGTGAGCTACGGGGGGCTAGCACAGATACGCAGTATTTT. Protein product: CASSELRGASTDTQYF. J is TRBJ2-3 and V is TRBV6-2 or TRBV6-3; TRBD2 is a possible D gene (7 bases). This CDR3 is 16 amino acids long. Germline V CDR1 and CDR2: MNHEY, SVGEGT. Trimming removed 5 bases from V and 0 bases from J, with 15 bases in between.

V usage is TRBV7-9 and J usage is TRBJ1-5; 8 nucleotides align to TRBD1. The CDR3 extends over 16 amino acids. CDR1 and CDR2 (germline): SEHNR, FQNEAQ (reference sequence). Trimming cost V 2 bases and J 4 bases; bases outside gene matches: 7. CDR3 amino acids: CASSLRTGRPNQPQHF. DNA of the CDR3: TGTGCCAGCAGCTTACGGACAGGGCGGCCTAATCAGCCCCAGCATTTT. Filled out from reference TRBV7-9 and TRBJ1-5, the complete variable domain reads DTGVSQNPRHKITKRGQNVTFRCDPISEHNRLYWYRQTLGQGPEFLTYFQNEAQLEKSRLLSDRFSAERPKGSFSTLEIQRTEQGDSAMYLCASSLRTGRPNQPQHFGDGTRLSIL.